This record covers a single TCR beta chain. The specificity of this receptor is unknown. Per-base qualities were not stored, and no clone one base away is much larger. The treatment or condition label of this sample denotes: roughly 11-day PBMC culture with coronavirus spike peptide pools or control peptides (ViraFEST assay). To expand antigen-specific T cells with peptide pools and then pick out the expanded clonotypes through TCR sequencing, the study relied on the ViraFEST assay. Positive SARS-CoV-2 PCR tests in the convalescent patients dated from March to December 2020, before Alpha, Beta and Delta variants emerged in the United States. Each well held around 2.1 million PBMCs cultured with 10 ug/ml peptide pools in IMDM containing roughly 5% human AB serum and 10 IU/ml IL-2. On days 3 and 7, half of the culture medium was replaced with fresh IL-2-containing medium. Once the cells had been in culture for about 10 days, the EasySep CD4+ T cell isolation kit was used to isolate CD4+ T cells by negative selection. PBMCs were separated from whole blood using Ficoll-Paque Plus gradient centrifugation and then either used fresh or cryopreserved at -140C. Each culture condition was generally run in triplicate wells.

This entry belongs to a study of vaccination and CD4 T cells after COVID-19 (dated by TCRdb to the early 2020s). Background on the whole study: Convalescent patients had a positive SARS-CoV-2 result on nasal swab PCR, and of these patients, nine had mild disease and one had severe disease. The convalescent cohort comprised six males and four females, including two Hispanic individuals, seven Caucasians, two Asians and one multiracial person. Participants got two doses of the Pfizer-BioNTech BNT162b2 vaccine (n=8) or two doses of the Moderna mRNA-1273 vaccine (n=2). Post-COVID blood samples were collected from convalescent patients a median of around 100 days after diagnosis, with a range of roughly 30 to 161 days. Post-vaccine blood samples were obtained a median of about 70 days after the second vaccine dose, with a range of roughly 14 to 241 days. The cultures were stimulated with overlapping spike peptide pools from SARS-CoV-2 and from the common cold coronaviruses HCoV-NL63, HCoV-OC43 and HCoV-229E. In control cultures, a CEFX viral epitope pool was used as positive control, an HIV-1 Nef peptide pool was used as negative control, or no peptide was added. The spike-specific CD4+ TCR repertoire was compared before and after mRNA vaccination in 10 COVID-19 convalescent patients and several infection-naive healthy vaccine recipients.

The CDR3 numbers 14 residues from cysteine through phenylalanine. Just CDR3 DNA is preserved here, 42 bases in frame from base 1. As encoded in the germline V gene (reference sequence), CDR1 is LNHDA while CDR2 is SQIVND. V is clipped by 7 bases and J by 1 base, and the sequence between their germline boundaries is 11 bases long. Overall study outcomes, separate from this receptor: An increase in the median number of SARS-CoV-2-reactive clonotypes from 21 after infection to 38 after vaccination was observed, but the change was not found to be significant. The study included relatively few convalescent patients and did not analyze early timepoints after natural infection. Among convalescent patients, a median roughly 84% of the SARS-CoV-2-reactive clones seen after vaccination appeared only after vaccination, which suggests priming specific to the vaccine. Of the vaccine-specific clones in convalescent patients, 304 of 307, or nearly all, reacted only to SARS-CoV-2 spike and did not cross-react with common cold coronaviruses.

Receptor amplification or capture employed PCR. TCR sequencing of DNA from cultured CD4+ T cells used the Oncomine TCR Beta short-read assay at the Johns Hopkins FTIC core. The QIAamp micro DNA kit was used to extract genomic DNA from the cultured CD4+ T cells. Oncomine TCR Beta libraries from cultured CD4+ T cells were pooled using unique dual indexes and sequenced on an Illumina iSeq 100. From the authors' description of their analysis: Non-productive sequences were removed, and CDR3s that did not start with C, did not end with F or W, or were shorter than 7 amino acids were discarded. The MANAFEST web application was used to identify antigen-specific clonotypes by comparing peptide-stimulated wells against reference wells and other culture wells. For a clone to be called positive, the clone needed an FDR below 0.05, an odds ratio above 5, and a productive frequency above 0.1% in at least two of three replicate wells. Clonotypes that were significantly expanded in both SARS-CoV-2 spike wells and at least one common cold coronavirus spike condition were defined as cross-reactive. CDR3 homology was assessed with Levenshtein distances (stringdist) and unrooted phylogenetic trees (ape) in R version 3.6.1. Using fastp trimming at Q25 and MiXCR clonotype assembly, TCRdb reanalyzed the public sequencing data and kept in-frame beta chains. CDR3 protein duplicates are merged, each entry listing the most common genes and DNA. The V and J calls and clone size come from TCRdb's table, not from the authors' own analysis. For this sample the table gives more than 14,000 distinct CDR3 sequences, of which around 45% were detected only once. Jointly, the top ten make up around 8.1% of the sample.

The source is a human donor who had recovered from COVID-19. The sequence links TRBV19 to TRBJ1-5; a tentative D match to TRBD1 spans 6 bases. The specimen was CD4+ T cells from blood, cultured in vitro. The DNA is as follows: TGTGCCAGTAACGACAGGCGGAGCAATCAGCCCCAGCATTTT. Protein translation: CASNDRRSNQPQHF.